This T cell receptor beta chain was captured in a study of cytomegalovirus exposure and HLA in healthy donors. Regarding the study as a whole: Earlier analysis found most TCR beta V segments productive about 90% or about 30% of the time.

This clone was seen a handful of times. What it recognizes is unknown. PCR used 60 Vbeta primers and 13 Jbeta primers. How the authors handled the data: As a later analysis found, there were about 80 million unique TCR beta chains, of which around 9.9 million were shared. This table comes from immunoSEQ multiplex PCR, and its TCRdb copy is limited to in-frame clones, with some not included. The V and J calls and clone size are taken from that table; D and trimming were inferred from the DNA. The table includes 150,000 to 200,000 clones, around four fifths detected once. CDR3 length: 14 residues. V lost 3 bases and J lost 8, with 14 bases in between. Germline CDR1 is LGHNA and CDR2 is YSLEER.

The sequenced material came from PBMCs. This TCR derives from a man younger than 35 in good health and CMV-seronegative. The gene calls are TRBV4-3 and TRBJ1-3; D ambiguous. CDR3 loop: CASSQEPNGDTIYF. The DNA for the CDR3 is TGCGCCAGCAGCCAGGAGCCTAACGGGGACACCATATATTTT.